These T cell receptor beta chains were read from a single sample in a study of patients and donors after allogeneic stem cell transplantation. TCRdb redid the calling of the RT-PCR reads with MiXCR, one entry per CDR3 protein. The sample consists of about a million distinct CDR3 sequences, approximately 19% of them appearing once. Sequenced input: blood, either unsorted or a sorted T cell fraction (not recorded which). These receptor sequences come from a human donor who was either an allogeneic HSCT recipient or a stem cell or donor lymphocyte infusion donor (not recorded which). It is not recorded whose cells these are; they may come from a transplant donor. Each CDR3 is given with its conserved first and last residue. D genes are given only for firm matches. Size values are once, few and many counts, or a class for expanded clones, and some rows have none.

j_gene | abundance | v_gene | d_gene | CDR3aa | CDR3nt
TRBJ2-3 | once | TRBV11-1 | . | CASSLGPDGEVADTQYF | TGTGCCAGCAGCTTAGGCCCCGACGGCGAGGTGGCAGATACGCAGTATTTT
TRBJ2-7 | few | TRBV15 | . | CATSRDGGSHREQYF | TGTGCCACCAGCAGAGATGGAGGGTCTCACCGCGAGCAGTACTTC
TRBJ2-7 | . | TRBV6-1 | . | CASREPGFSSYEQYF | TGTGCCAGCAGGGAACCGGGTTTTAGCTCCTACGAGCAGTACTTC
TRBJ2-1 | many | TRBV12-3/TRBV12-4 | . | CASSLSRAQFF | TGTGCCAGCAGTTTATCACGGGCGCAGTTCTTC
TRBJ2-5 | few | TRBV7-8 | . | CASSLVDKASRSTQYF | TGTGCCAGCAGCTTAGTTGATAAGGCTTCCCGGTCGACCCAGTACTTC
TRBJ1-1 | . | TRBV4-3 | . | CASSLDSPGTEAFF | TGCGCCAGCAGCTTAGACTCCCCGGGAACTGAAGCTTTCTTT
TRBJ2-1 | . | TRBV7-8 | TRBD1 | CASSSDRVLYNEQFF | TGTGCCAGCAGCTCCGACAGGGTTTTATACAATGAGCAGTTCTTC
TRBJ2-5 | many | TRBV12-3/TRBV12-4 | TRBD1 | CASSKSGTGIQETQYF | TGTGCCAGCAGTAAGTCCGGGACAGGGATCCAAGAGACCCAGTACTTC
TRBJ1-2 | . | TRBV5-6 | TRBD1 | CASSGTGVDGYTF | TGTGCCAGCAGCGGGACAGGGGTTGATGGCTACACCTTC
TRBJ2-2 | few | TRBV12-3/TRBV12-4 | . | CASSTPPGQGSVTTTGELFF | TGTGCCAGCAGCACCCCCCCGGGACAAGGCTCAGTGACGACCACCGGGGAGCTGTTTTTT
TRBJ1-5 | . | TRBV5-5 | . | CASSLATVTNSPQHF | TGTGCCAGCAGCTTGGCGACAGTAACAAATTCCCCCCAGCATTTT
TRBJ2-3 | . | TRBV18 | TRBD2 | CASSPVAGALTDTQYF | TGTGCCAGCTCACCAGTGGCGGGAGCCCTCACAGATACGCAGTATTTT
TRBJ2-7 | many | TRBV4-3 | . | CASSQGRTGLTFNEQYF | TGCGCCAGCAGCCAAGGGCGAACGGGACTGACCTTTAATGAGCAGTACTTC
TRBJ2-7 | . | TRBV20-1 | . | CSAAGLGDEQYF | TGCAGTGCCGCGGGTTTGGGTGATGAGCAGTACTTC
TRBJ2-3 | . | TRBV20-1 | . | CSASLAPDTQYF | TGCAGTGCTAGTCTAGCCCCAGATACGCAGTATTTT
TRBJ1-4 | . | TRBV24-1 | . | CATSDSGATNEKLFF | TGTGCCACCAGTGACTCAGGTGCAACTAATGAAAAACTGTTTTTT
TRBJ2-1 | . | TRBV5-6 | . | CASSLVRFGNEQFF | TGTGCCAGCAGCTTGGTACGGTTCGGCAATGAGCAGTTCTTC
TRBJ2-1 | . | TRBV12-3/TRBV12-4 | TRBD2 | CASSASGSPYNEQFF | TGTGCCAGCAGCGCTAGCGGGAGTCCCTACAATGAGCAGTTCTTC
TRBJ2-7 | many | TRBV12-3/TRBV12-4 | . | CASSLGSFYEQYF | TGCGCCAGCAGCTTGGGCAGCTTCTACGAGCAGTACTTC
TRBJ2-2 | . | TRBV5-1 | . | CASSFEDTGELFF | TGCGCCAGCAGCTTCGAGGACACCGGGGAGCTGTTTTTT
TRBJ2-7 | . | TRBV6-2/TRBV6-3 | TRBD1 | CASTPGVRTGSYEQYF | TGTGCCAGCACCCCTGGGGTTCGGACAGGTTCCTACGAGCAGTACTTC
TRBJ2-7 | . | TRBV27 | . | CASRRPGNEQYF | TGTGCCAGCCGCCGTCCCGGAAATGAGCAGTACTTC
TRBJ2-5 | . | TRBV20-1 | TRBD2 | CSANKNSGRYETQYF | TGCAGTGCTAATAAAAATAGCGGGAGGTACGAGACCCAGTACTTC
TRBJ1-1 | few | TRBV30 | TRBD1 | CAWGQGFTEAFF | TGTGCCTGGGGACAGGGGTTCACTGAAGCTTTCTTT
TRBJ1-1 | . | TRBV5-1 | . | CASSSQGIGRTEAFF | TGCGCCAGCAGTTCACAGGGCATCGGGCGCACTGAAGCTTTCTTT